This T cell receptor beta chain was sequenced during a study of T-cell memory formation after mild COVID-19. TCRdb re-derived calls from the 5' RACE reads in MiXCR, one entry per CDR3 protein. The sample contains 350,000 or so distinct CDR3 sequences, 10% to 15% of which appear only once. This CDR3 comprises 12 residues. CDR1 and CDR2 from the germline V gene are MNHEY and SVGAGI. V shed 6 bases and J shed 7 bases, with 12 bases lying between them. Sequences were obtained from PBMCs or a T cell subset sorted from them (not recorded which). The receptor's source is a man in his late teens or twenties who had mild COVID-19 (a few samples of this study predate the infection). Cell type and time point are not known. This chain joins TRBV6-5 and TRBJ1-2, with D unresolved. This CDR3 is CASRIPVGGYTF. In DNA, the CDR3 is TGTGCCAGCAGGATCCCCGTTGGTGGCTACACCTTC.